The entry below describes one TCR beta chain. What it recognizes is unknown. Repertoires were generated with immunoSEQ multiplex PCR, while TCRdb's copy carries only in-frame clones and drops some. The sample has about 27,000 clones, 65% to 80% seen once. This sample was included in a study of OX40 agonist ivuxolimab in advanced cancers. Study-wide background: Ivuxolimab, which patients received intravenously every 2 weeks, was dosed at 0.01 to 10 mg/kg. Findings of the study overall: There were also nonresponders showing low normalized T-cell clonal expansion.

Losses at the gene ends were 5 bases for V and 3 bases for J; bases not matched to a gene: 10. The germline V gene has CDR1 MDHEN and CDR2 SYDVKM. This CDR3 comprises 15 residues. Material: CD4+ or CD8+ T cells sorted from blood, obtained in a trial of the OX40 agonist ivuxolimab. This clonotype was sampled from an adult with an advanced solid tumor such as melanoma, head and neck, liver or kidney cancer. The chain employs TRBV28 and TRBJ2-7; 7 nucleotides agree with TRBD2. The DNA of the CDR3 is TGTGCCAGCAGTACTTACGATCAGCGGGGCTACGAGCAGTACTTC. Protein: CASSTYDQRGYEQYF.